This is a list of T cell receptor beta chains from one sample in a study of blood T cell repertoires in COVID-19. The assay was immunoSEQ multiplex PCR, and TCRdb's table has in-frame clones only and misses some. The data hold 290,000 or so clones, with 90% observed a single time. Material for sequencing was PBMCs or T cells enriched from blood (not recorded which). These receptors came from a woman between 18 and 30 years old with acute COVID-19. Both conserved end residues are part of each CDR3. The order of the fields is CDR3 DNA, CDR3 protein, D gene, V gene, J gene, clone size. The D gene is left open where the match is weak. Only part of the rows carry a size: once, few, many, or a class if the clone is expanded.

CDR3nt: TGTGCCAGCAGTTTAGCGGGAGCTTACAATGAGCAGTTCTTC; CDR3aa: CASSLAGAYNEQFF; d_gene: TRBD2; v_gene: TRBV27; j_gene: TRBJ2-1; abundance: .
CDR3nt: TGTGCCAGCAGCTTAGCACGGGACACTAAAGAGACCCAGTACTTC; CDR3aa: CASSLARDTKETQYF; d_gene: .; v_gene: TRBV7-9; j_gene: TRBJ2-5; abundance: .
CDR3nt: TGTGCCAGCAGCTTACTGGTGGAGGGGAGGGATCAGCCCCAGCATTTT; CDR3aa: CASSLLVEGRDQPQHF; d_gene: .; v_gene: TRBV7-8; j_gene: TRBJ1-5; abundance: .
CDR3nt: TGTGCCACCAGTGATCCCCGACAGGGAGCGATCGGGGAGCTGTTTTTT; CDR3aa: CATSDPRQGAIGELFF; d_gene: TRBD1; v_gene: TRBV24-1; j_gene: TRBJ2-2; abundance: .
CDR3nt: TGTGCCAGCAGCTTATCAGGGGACCACGAGCAGTACTTC; CDR3aa: CASSLSGDHEQYF; d_gene: .; v_gene: TRBV5-4; j_gene: TRBJ2-7; abundance: .
CDR3nt: TGTGCCAGCAGTGAAAGTCAGGACTATGGCTACACCTTC; CDR3aa: CASSESQDYGYTF; d_gene: .; v_gene: TRBV6-1; j_gene: TRBJ1-2; abundance: .
CDR3nt: TGTGCCAGTAGTATACACAGTTCTGACACCGGGGAGCTGTTTTTT; CDR3aa: CASSIHSSDTGELFF; d_gene: .; v_gene: TRBV19; j_gene: TRBJ2-2; abundance: .
CDR3nt: TGTGCCAGCAGCTTAGGGACAGGGATAGGTGGCTACACCTTC; CDR3aa: CASSLGTGIGGYTF; d_gene: TRBD1; v_gene: TRBV11-2; j_gene: TRBJ1-2; abundance: .
CDR3nt: TGTGCCACCAGCAGCCTTGACTATGGCTACACCTTC; CDR3aa: CATSSLDYGYTF; d_gene: .; v_gene: TRBV15; j_gene: TRBJ1-2; abundance: .
CDR3nt: TGCGCCAGCAGAATTAGCGGGAGTTACGAGCAGTACTTC; CDR3aa: CASRISGSYEQYF; d_gene: TRBD2; v_gene: TRBV5-1; j_gene: TRBJ2-7; abundance: .
CDR3nt: TGTGCCAGCAGCGGAGATAGCGGGAGGGCCTACGAGCAGTACTTC; CDR3aa: CASSGDSGRAYEQYF; d_gene: TRBD2; v_gene: TRBV9; j_gene: TRBJ2-7; abundance: .
CDR3nt: TGCAGCGTTGAAGACCAGGTTAGCTATGGCTACACCTTC; CDR3aa: CSVEDQVSYGYTF; d_gene: .; v_gene: TRBV29-1; j_gene: TRBJ1-2; abundance: few
CDR3nt: TGTGCCAGCTCTAAAGATCGGACAGGGGGCGGTCAGCCCCAGCATTTT; CDR3aa: CASSKDRTGGGQPQHF; d_gene: TRBD1; v_gene: TRBV18; j_gene: TRBJ1-5; abundance: .
CDR3nt: TGTGCCAGCAGTCCTGCTTGGGACAGGGGATACAATGAGCAGTTCTTC; CDR3aa: CASSPAWDRGYNEQFF; d_gene: TRBD1; v_gene: TRBV28; j_gene: TRBJ2-1; abundance: once
CDR3nt: TGTGCCAGCAGTACGCCACAGGGAGCTGAAGCTTTCTTT; CDR3aa: CASSTPQGAEAFF; d_gene: .; v_gene: TRBV28; j_gene: TRBJ1-1; abundance: .
CDR3nt: TGCGCCAGCAGCTTGGCCACCGAGGAGCCCCAGCATTTT; CDR3aa: CASSLATEEPQHF; d_gene: .; v_gene: TRBV5-1; j_gene: TRBJ1-5; abundance: .
CDR3nt: TGTGCCATCAGTGAGCCCCAGGGGGCTGAGCAGTTCTTC; CDR3aa: CAISEPQGAEQFF; d_gene: TRBD1; v_gene: TRBV10-3; j_gene: TRBJ2-1; abundance: .
CDR3nt: TGTGCCAGCAGCTTACAAGCGGGAGAGTACAATGAGCAGTTCTTC; CDR3aa: CASSLQAGEYNEQFF; d_gene: TRBD2; v_gene: TRBV7-3; j_gene: TRBJ2-1; abundance: .
CDR3nt: TGTGCCTGCGAGGCGCGGGTCTACGACTACGAGCAGTACTTC; CDR3aa: CACEARVYDYEQYF; d_gene: .; v_gene: TRBV30; j_gene: TRBJ2-7; abundance: .
CDR3nt: TGCGCCAGCAGATCCGGGACAGGGGATGAAAAACTGTTTTTT; CDR3aa: CASRSGTGDEKLFF; d_gene: TRBD1; v_gene: TRBV10-2; j_gene: TRBJ1-4; abundance: .